What follows are 23 T cell receptor beta chains derived from one specimen sequenced in a study of blood T cell repertoires in COVID-19. Only in-frame clones appear in the TCRdb table, and some are missing; sequencing was by immunoSEQ multiplex PCR. The table includes over 200,000 clones, around 86% detected once. Sequenced: peripheral blood. The source of these receptors is a human donor in a cohort sampled during active COVID-19.

This clone was found a few times. V is TRBV10-3 and J is TRBJ2-7; 7 bases line up with TRBD1. This CDR3 contains 13 residues. V trimming: 0 bases; J trimming: 7 bases; junction bases outside the gene matches: 3. Germline CDR1 is ENHRY and CDR2 is SYGVKD. The CDR3 sequence: CAISESGQREQYF. CDR3 nucleotides: TGTGCCATCAGTGAGTCGGGACAGCGAGAGCAGTACTTC.

This clone was detected only once. This chain joins TRBV7-9 and TRBJ1-2; no clear D gene. Germline lookup yields CDR1 SEHNR and CDR2 FQNEAQ (reference sequence). Trimming shortened V by 1 base and J by 6 bases, and 9 bases separated the two germline ends. The CDR3 runs to 13 residues. The DNA for the CDR3 is TGTGCCAGCAGCTTAGGTGAGGATCATGGCTACACCTTC. Translated: CASSLGEDHGYTF.

The chain recombines TRBV11-2 with TRBJ1-5; D is possibly TRBD1 (6 bases). The V end was cut by 2 bases, the J end by 7 bases, with 12 bases between. Germline loops: CDR1 SGHAT, CDR2 FQNNGV. The CDR3 loop spans 14 amino acids. CDR3 DNA sequence: TGTGCCAGCAGCTTAAGGGACAACAGACAGCCCCAGCATTTT. This sequence encodes CASSLRDNRQPQHF.

V is TRBV10-3 and J is TRBJ1-2; 7 nucleotides agree with TRBD1. CDR1 ENHRY and CDR2 SYGVKD come from the germline V gene. V shed 6 bases, J shed 0 bases, and the junction held 4 bases outside the gene matches. The CDR3 extends over 14 amino acids. CDR3 nucleotides: TGTGCCATCAGCAGGGACAGTACTAACTATGGCTACACCTTC. Amino acids: CAISRDSTNYGYTF.

In this sample, this clone turned up a few times. Other DNA variants within this sample encode the same CDR3. The chain is built from TRBV19 and TRBJ2-1, with 7 positions matching TRBD2. The length of the CDR3 is 14 residues. The junction had 2 bases not matched to a gene; V was cut back by 4 bases and J by 2 bases. Germline lookup yields CDR1 LNHDA and CDR2 SQIVND (reference sequence). CDR3 DNA: TGTGCCAGTAGTAGGGGAGGGACCTACAATGAGCAGTTCTTC. It codes for CASSRGGTYNEQFF.

This chain joins TRBV15 and TRBJ2-3; TRBD2 agrees at 7 bases. The CDR3 length is 17 residues. Germline V gene sequence: CDR1 LNHNV, CDR2 YYDKDF (reference sequence). Trimming removed 5 bases from V and 0 bases from J; junction bases left unmatched: 11. CDR3 region: CATSQNWDSGSTDTQYF. CDR3 DNA sequence: TGTGCCACCAGCCAAAATTGGGATAGCGGGAGCACAGATACGCAGTATTTT.

This chain links TRBV30 with TRBJ2-7; 8 bases are shared with TRBD2. The CDR3 extends over 13 amino acids. Trimming cost V 5 bases and J 4 bases; bases outside gene matches: 7. Germline V gene lookup returns CDR1 GTSNPN and CDR2 SVGIG (reference sequence). The DNA for the CDR3 is TGTGCCTGGGATGGAACTAGCGGTTACGAGCAGTACTTC. Residues: CAWDGTSGYEQYF.

The gene calls are TRBV5-5 and TRBJ2-7; 7 nucleotides align to TRBD1. The CDR3 has 15 amino acids. CDR1 is SGHKS and CDR2 is YYEKEE in the germline V gene (reference sequence). Germline trimming cut 1 base from V and 2 bases from J; bases unmatched to any gene: 6. The CDR3 DNA is TGTGCCAGCAGCTTGTATGGACAGGAAGCCTACGAGCAGTACTTC. This gives the protein CASSLYGQEAYEQYF.

The V gene is TRBV28, the J gene TRBJ2-7; TRBD2 agrees at 8 bases. From germline, CDR1 is MDHEN and CDR2 SYDVKM. V shed 2 bases and J 3 bases; nucleotides not matched to a gene: 3. The CDR3 totals 14 residues. The CDR3 region has the DNA TGTGCCAGCAGTTTACGGGGGGGGGACTACGAGCAGTACTTC. Translated: CASSLRGGDYEQYF.

The chain joins TRBV9 to TRBJ2-2, with a tentative D call TRBD2 (5 bases). V was clipped by 6 bases and J by 6 bases, with 9 bases between them. Germline CDR1 and CDR2: SGDLS and YYNGEE. The length of the CDR3 is 12 residues. The CDR3 is CASKRDPGELFF. The CDR3 nucleotides read TGTGCCAGCAAACGGGATCCCGGGGAGCTGTTTTTT.

The chain is built from TRBV25-1 and TRBJ2-5; 8 nucleotides match TRBD1. Trimming cost V 7 bases and J 1 base; bases outside gene matches: 5. The CDR3 has 14 amino acids. Germline CDR1 and CDR2: MGHDK and SYGVNS. The CDR3 DNA reads as TGTGCCAGCAACCGAGGACAGGGCCAAGAGACCCAGTACTTC. Translation gives CASNRGQGQETQYF.

The chain employs TRBV29-1 and TRBJ2-7; 10 positions match TRBD1. The CDR3 length is 14 residues. Germline V gene data show CDR1 as SQVTM and CDR2 as ANQGSEA. V dropped 6 bases and J dropped 5; count of bases not matched to a gene: 10. CDR3 amino acids: CSVTGTGVGDEQYF. In DNA form, the CDR3 reads TGCAGCGTGACCGGGACAGGGGTCGGCGACGAGCAGTACTTC.

This chain uses TRBV27 with TRBJ2-7, with D tentatively TRBD1 (6 bases). CDR1 and CDR2 (germline): MNHEY, SMNVEV (reference sequence). The CDR3 extends over 15 amino acids. V lost 4 bases and J lost 3, with 16 bases in between. The CDR3 nucleotides read TGTGCCAGCAGTTCCCCGGGACACGAAGTCTACGAGCAGTACTTC. Its protein product is CASSSPGHEVYEQYF.

The chain couples TRBV2 to TRBJ1-3; no clear D. The V end lost 5 bases, the J end lost 11 bases, and 13 bases lay between the germline ends. The germline V gene encodes CDR1 SNHLY and CDR2 FYNNEI. The CDR3 runs to 12 residues. The CDR3 DNA reads as TGTGCCAGCAGTCGGGAGGGATTGTCCATATATTTT. This gives the protein CASSREGLSIYF.

The rearrangement joins TRBV6-4 to TRBJ2-1, with D possibly matching TRBD2 (5 bases). Trimming cost V 3 bases and J 4 bases, with 13 bases left between them. Germline lookup yields CDR1 MRHNA and CDR2 SNTAGT. This CDR3 spans 15 amino acids. The CDR3 loop reads CASSEFSASYNEQFF. Here the CDR3 DNA reads TGTGCCAGCAGTGAGTTTAGCGCGAGTTACAATGAGCAGTTCTTC.

This clone showed up just a few times. Additional DNA sequences in this sample encode the identical CDR3. This chain uses TRBV9 with TRBJ2-3; no clear D gene. The CDR3 contains 13 residues. The germline V gene has CDR1 SGDLS and CDR2 YYNGEE. V lost 0 bases, J lost 5 bases, and 7 bases lay in between. Here the CDR3 DNA reads TGTGCCAGCAGCGTAGCACCCGGAGATACGCAGTATTTT. Its translation: CASSVAPGDTQYF.

The chain carries TRBV29-1 and TRBJ2-2, with 11 bases aligning to TRBD2. Trimming took 1 base from V and 5 from J; bases not matched to a gene: 6. CDR3 size: 16 residues. Germline CDR1 and CDR2: SQVTM and ANQGSEA. The CDR3 bases are TGCAGCGTTGAAGTGGGTAGCGGGAGGGGGACCGGGGAGCTGTTTTTT. Protein: CSVEVGSGRGTGELFF.

This chain joins TRBV19 and TRBJ2-7, with a possible D match to TRBD2 (6 bases). CDR3 length: 15 residues. Per germline, CDR1 LNHDA and CDR2 SQIVND (reference sequence). V was clipped by 3 bases and J by 2 bases, with 14 bases between them. The CDR3 loop is CASSISAGPPYEQYF. The CDR3 nucleotides read TGTGCCAGTAGTATCTCGGCGGGGCCCCCCTACGAGCAGTACTTC.

The J gene is TRBJ2-7, the V gene TRBV5-1; 11 nucleotides agree with TRBD2. After removal of 5 bases from V and 2 bases from J, the junction contained 3 bases not matched to a gene. CDR3 length: 14 residues. The V gene's germline CDR1 is SGHRS and CDR2 YFSETQ. Written as DNA, the CDR3 is TGCGCCAGCAGGGGGACTAGCGGCCCCTACGAGCAGTACTTC. This translates into CASRGTSGPYEQYF.

The chain uses TRBV18 and TRBJ1-2, with 7 bases lining up with TRBD1. The V and J ends lost 1 base and 4 bases, in that order; junction bases with no gene match: 9. The germline gives CDR1 KGHSH, CDR2 LQKENI. The CDR3 is made up of 16 amino acids. As DNA, the CDR3 is TGTGCCAGCTCACCACTACAGGACAGGAGCTTCTATGGCTACACCTTC. Translated, it gives CASSPLQDRSFYGYTF.

The chain employs TRBV28 and TRBJ2-7; TRBD2 matches at 8 bases. Germline CDR1 MDHEN, CDR2 SYDVKM. This CDR3 contains 14 residues. J gave up 5 bases and V 7 bases, and 10 bases lay outside the gene matches. The CDR3 loop is CASTGAGEGDEQYF. DNA for the CDR3: TGTGCCAGCACCGGAGCGGGAGAGGGGGACGAGCAGTACTTC. The whole variable domain, filled in from reference TRBV28 and TRBJ2-7, reads DVKVTQSSRYLVKRTGEKVFLECVQDMDHENMFWYRQDPGLGLRLIYFSYDVKMKEKGDIPEGYSVSREKKERFSLILESASTNQTSMYLCASTGAGEGDEQYFGPGTRLTVT.

This chain links TRBV30 with TRBJ1-1; the D gene is possibly TRBD1 (6 bases). Germline V gene sequence: CDR1 GTSNPN, CDR2 SVGIG (reference sequence). The V and J ends lost 1 base and 4 bases respectively, with 13 bases between them. The CDR3 is 14 amino acids. The CDR3 sequence is CAWSGTAKLTEAFF. For the CDR3, the DNA is TGTGCCTGGAGTGGGACAGCCAAGCTCACTGAAGCTTTCTTT.

In its sample, this clone was seen a few times. The J gene is TRBJ2-7, the V gene TRBV28; 9 nucleotides line up with TRBD1. Germline CDR1 reads MDHEN; CDR2 reads SYDVKM. The CDR3 has 14 amino acids. J gave up 1 base and V 3 bases, and 1 base lay outside the gene matches. CDR3 loop: CASSFGTGSYEQYF. The CDR3 DNA sequence: TGTGCCAGCAGTTTCGGGACAGGGTCCTACGAGCAGTACTTC.